Listed below are T cell receptor beta chains from one sample, sequenced in a study of blood T cell repertoires in COVID-19. Profiled with immunoSEQ multiplex PCR; TCRdb holds only in-frame clones, not every one. The sample records hundreds of thousands of clones, over 75% being singletons. Sequenced sample: peripheral blood. The receptors stem from a woman aged 55-70 years with COVID-19, enrolled during active disease. CDR3s include the opening cysteine and the closing phenylalanine or tryptophan. A D gene is named only where the DNA matches it firmly. A clone size is listed for some rows: how often the clone was seen (once, few, many), or a class if it is expanded.

j_call,d_call,clone_size,v_call,cdr3_aa,cdr3_nt
TRBJ1-5,NA,once,TRBV5-8,CASSAESRRLSSNQPQHF,TGTGCCAGCAGCGCGGAGTCGCGGCGGTTGTCGAGCAATCAGCCCCAGCATTTT
TRBJ2-7,NA,NA,TRBV5-5,CATSFSTGPYEQYF,TGTGCCACCAGCTTTTCAACAGGGCCCTACGAGCAGTACTTC
TRBJ2-5,NA,NA,TRBV24-1,CATSVAVRGGIETQYF,TGTGCCACCAGTGTCGCCGTGAGGGGGGGTATAGAGACCCAGTACTTC
TRBJ1-2,NA,NA,TRBV29-1,CSVEDGENNYGYTF,TGCAGCGTTGAAGATGGGGAGAATAACTATGGCTACACCTTC
TRBJ2-7,TRBD1,NA,TRBV19,CASRRDRAAYEQYF,TGTGCCAGCCGCCGGGACAGGGCCGCCTACGAGCAGTACTTC
TRBJ1-2,TRBD1,NA,TRBV18,CASSPSGQGSGYTF,TGTGCCAGCTCACCTTCGGGACAGGGGAGTGGCTACACCTTC
TRBJ1-6,TRBD1,once,TRBV3-1/TRBV3-2,CASSQGDRGTSPLHF,TGTGCCAGCAGCCAAGGGGACAGGGGGACGTCACCCCTCCACTTT
TRBJ2-2,NA,NA,TRBV6-6,CASMLSGAGELFF,TGTGCCAGCATGCTATCAGGGGCCGGGGAGCTGTTTTTT
TRBJ1-1,TRBD1,NA,TRBV5-4,CASSSDRGQYTEAFF,TGTGCCAGCAGCTCGGACAGGGGGCAGTACACTGAAGCTTTCTTT
TRBJ1-2,NA,NA,TRBV2,CASSAVYGYTF,TGTGCCAGCAGTGCCGTGTATGGCTACACCTTC
TRBJ1-1,TRBD1,NA,TRBV6-6,CASSLRGGITEAFF,TGTGCCAGCAGCCTGCGAGGGGGCATCACTGAAGCTTTCTTT
TRBJ2-1,NA,once,TRBV9,CASSVASGAGVNEQFF,TGTGCCAGCAGCGTAGCTTCTGGGGCCGGAGTCAATGAGCAGTTCTTC
TRBJ2-3,NA,once,TRBV7-2,CASSLGGPRADTQYF,TGTGCCAGCAGCTTAGGAGGTCCCAGGGCAGATACGCAGTATTTT
TRBJ1-2,NA,NA,TRBV29-1,CSVDGAVLGYTF,TGCAGCGTTGATGGAGCAGTACTAGGCTACACCTTC
TRBJ1-2,TRBD1,NA,TRBV29-1,CSVAGTVGSNYGYTF,TGCAGCGTGGCCGGGACAGTGGGTTCTAACTATGGCTACACCTTC
TRBJ1-6,TRBD1,few,TRBV2,CASSDRTGNNSPLHF,TGTGCCAGCAGTGATAGGACAGGGAACAATTCACCCCTCCACTTT
TRBJ1-2,TRBD1,NA,TRBV6-6,CASSYPPGQEDGYTF,TGTGCCAGCAGTTACCCACCGGGACAGGAGGATGGCTACACCTTC
TRBJ1-5,NA,once,TRBV3-1/TRBV3-2,CASSQESDQPQHF,TGTGCCAGCAGCCAAGAATCGGATCAGCCCCAGCATTTT
TRBJ2-4,NA,NA,TRBV6-5,CASATGGNIQYF,TGTGCCAGCGCGACCGGAGGGAACATTCAGTACTTC
TRBJ1-2,NA,NA,TRBV6-6,CASSYDGQNYGYTF,TGTGCCAGCAGTTACGATGGGCAGAACTATGGCTACACCTTC
TRBJ1-2,TRBD1,NA,TRBV7-6,CASSLAGQGGYTF,TGTGCCAGCAGCTTGGCCGGACAGGGCGGCTACACCTTC
TRBJ1-6,NA,NA,TRBV27,CASSLEVSSPLHF,TGTGCCAGCAGTTTAGAAGTGAGTTCACCCCTCCACTTT
TRBJ2-7,TRBD2,NA,TRBV29-1,CSVLGLAGGYEQYF,TGCAGCGTTTTGGGACTAGCGGGGGGGTACGAGCAGTACTTC
TRBJ1-4,NA,NA,TRBV3-1/TRBV3-2,CASSLLSRGFREKLFF,TGTGCCAGCAGCCTCCTAAGTCGGGGGTTTCGTGAAAAACTGTTTTTT
TRBJ1-4,TRBD1,NA,TRBV29-1,CSVRPGQGSGEKLFF,TGCAGCGTGCGACCGGGACAGGGCTCGGGAGAAAAACTGTTTTTT
TRBJ1-1,NA,NA,TRBV7-2,CASSPRTINTEAFF,TGTGCCAGCAGCCCCAGGACAATCAACACTGAAGCTTTCTTT
TRBJ1-1,NA,NA,TRBV5-6,CASSERGLLNTEAFF,TGTGCCAGCAGCGAAAGGGGACTGCTGAACACTGAAGCTTTCTTT
TRBJ2-7,NA,NA,TRBV19,CASRSSGTSYEQYF,TGTGCCAGTAGATCGAGCGGCACCTCCTACGAGCAGTACTTC
TRBJ1-2,NA,NA,TRBV7-3,CASSLRPDSLRDGYTF,TGTGCCAGCAGCTTAAGACCGGACAGTCTTAGGGATGGCTACACCTTC
TRBJ2-5,NA,NA,TRBV3-1/TRBV3-2,CASSRTRETQYF,TGTGCCAGCAGCCGAACCAGAGAGACCCAGTACTTC
TRBJ1-1,NA,NA,TRBV18,CASSPPFPDWNTEAFF,TGTGCCAGCTCACCACCGTTTCCGGACTGGAACACTGAAGCTTTCTTT
TRBJ2-7,TRBD2,NA,TRBV7-8,CASSLGGLAVFYEQYF,TGTGCCAGCAGCTTAGGAGGACTAGCGGTTTTCTACGAGCAGTACTTC
TRBJ1-2,TRBD1,NA,TRBV7-9,CASSPYGQDLYGYTF,TGTGCCAGCAGCCCATATGGACAGGACCTCTATGGCTACACCTTC
TRBJ1-2,NA,NA,TRBV5-1,CASNRSGVGGYTF,TGCGCCAGCAACCGTTCAGGGGTGGGCGGCTACACCTTC
TRBJ1-6,TRBD1,NA,TRBV7-2,CASSLLRTGPSPLHF,TGTGCCAGCAGCTTACTGCGGACAGGGCCTTCACCCCTCCACTTT
TRBJ2-7,TRBD1,NA,TRBV18,CASSLRSDRGTHEQYF,TGTGCCAGCTCACTCAGGTCAGACAGGGGGACCCACGAGCAGTACTTC
TRBJ1-3,NA,NA,TRBV5-1,CASSLSQGIAGNTIYF,TGCGCCAGCAGCTTGAGTCAGGGGATTGCTGGAAACACCATATATTTT
TRBJ2-3,NA,NA,TRBV21-1,CASSKKAWDRGDTDTQYF,TGTGCCAGCAGCAAAAAGGCATGGGACAGGGGGGACACAGATACGCAGTATTTT
TRBJ1-4,TRBD1,NA,TRBV19,CASIARTGGEKLFF,TGTGCCAGTATAGCCCGGACAGGGGGTGAAAAACTGTTTTTT
TRBJ1-4,NA,NA,TRBV7-9,CASSNQGGNEKLFF,TGTGCCAGCAGCAACCAGGGCGGTAATGAAAAACTGTTTTTT
TRBJ2-3,NA,once,TRBV21-1,CASSNEGGVGTDTQYF,TGTGCCAGCAGCAATGAGGGCGGGGTGGGGACAGATACGCAGTATTTT
TRBJ2-5,TRBD2,once,TRBV3-1/TRBV3-2,CASSPSGGAPETQYF,TGTGCCAGCAGCCCTAGCGGGGGGGCCCCAGAGACCCAGTACTTC
TRBJ2-5,TRBD2,NA,TRBV7-7,CASSSERGGLKTQYF,TGTGCTAGCAGCTCAGAGCGGGGGGGCTTAAAGACCCAGTACTTC
TRBJ1-4,TRBD1,NA,TRBV7-2,CASSPGQGSNEKLFF,TGTGCCAGCAGCCCAGGACAGGGATCTAATGAAAAACTGTTTTTT
TRBJ1-2,NA,NA,TRBV3-1/TRBV3-2,CASSRQGTYLTFNYGYTF,TGTGCCAGCAGCCGGCAGGGAACCTACTTGACCTTTAACTATGGCTACACCTTC
TRBJ2-1,TRBD1,few,TRBV2,CASGTGFSEQFF,TGTGCCAGCGGGACAGGGTTTAGCGAGCAGTTCTTC
TRBJ2-1,TRBD1,NA,TRBV10-3,CATGDSYNEQFF,TGTGCCACAGGGGACAGTTACAATGAGCAGTTCTTC
TRBJ1-2,TRBD1,NA,TRBV6-1,CASSERAGGYYGYTF,TGTGCCAGCAGTGAACGGGCAGGGGGCTACTATGGCTACACCTTC